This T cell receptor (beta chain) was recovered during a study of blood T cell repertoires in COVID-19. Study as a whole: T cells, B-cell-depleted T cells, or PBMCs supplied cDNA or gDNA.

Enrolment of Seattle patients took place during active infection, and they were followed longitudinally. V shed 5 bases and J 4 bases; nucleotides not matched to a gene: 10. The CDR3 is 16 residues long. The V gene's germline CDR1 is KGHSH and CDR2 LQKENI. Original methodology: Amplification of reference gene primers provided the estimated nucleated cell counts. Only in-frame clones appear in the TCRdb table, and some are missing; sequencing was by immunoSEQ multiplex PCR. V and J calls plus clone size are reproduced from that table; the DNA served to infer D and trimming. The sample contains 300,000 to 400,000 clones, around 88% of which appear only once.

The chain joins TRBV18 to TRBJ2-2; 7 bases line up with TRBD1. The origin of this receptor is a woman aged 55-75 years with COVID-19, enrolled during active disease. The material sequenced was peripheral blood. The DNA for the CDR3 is TGTGCCAGCTCATTAAGACAGGGAGTCGGCACCGGGGAGCTGTTTTTT. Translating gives CASSLRQGVGTGELFF.